This T cell receptor beta chain was profiled in a study of shared clonotypes between healthy human individuals. Generated by immunoSEQ multiplex PCR, the TCRdb table keeps only in-frame clones and is missing some. The sample comprises about 600,000 clones, roughly 95% of which are singletons, and approximately 0.1% rests with the top ten. It was CD45RO-negative cells, positively selected for CCR7, that made up naive CD8 cells, with terminally differentiated effector memory CD45RA+ cells excluded. The CDR3 length is 15 residues. V lost 3 bases, J lost 5 bases, and 6 bases stayed unmatched. Looked up from germline, CDR1 is SGHVS and CDR2 is FQNEAQ.

The specimen sequenced was naive CD8+ T cells sorted from blood. The TCR originated in a woman aged 30 to 39 in good health. The chain has TRBV7-8 and TRBJ2-5, with TRBD2 identical over 10 bases. The CDR3 region is CASSLLAGESETQYF. DNA for the CDR3: TGTGCCAGCAGCTTGCTAGCGGGAGAATCTGAGACCCAGTACTTC.